In this sample, the clone carrying this TCR beta chain turned up many times. Its antigen remains unidentified. Preparation of the TCRbeta library involved a method that used unique molecular identifiers. From the PCR reads, TCRdb called clonotypes with MiXCR, one entry per CDR3 protein. The table records hundreds of thousands of distinct CDR3 sequences, nearly 8% of them present only once. This CDR3 has 13 residues. Germline V lookup: CDR1 MNHNS, CDR2 SASEGT. V trimming: 6 bases; J trimming: 6 bases; junction bases outside the gene matches: 6. This specimen belongs to a study of T-cell reconstitution after alpha-beta-depleted transplantation in children. Study conclusions and caveats: It was newly produced T cells that mostly accounted for T-cell counts and diversity one year after transplant.

J is TRBJ2-3 and V is TRBV6-1, with TRBD2 identical over 7 bases. The TCR originated in a female patient younger than 10 who had a stem cell transplant for Fanconi anemia, so the T cells may come from the graft donor. Sequencing used peripheral blood, obtained 360 days after TCRalphabeta/CD19-depleted stem cell transplant. The CDR3 DNA sequence: TGTGCCAGCAGGCCGGCGGGAGTGGATACGCAGTATTTT. Translated, it gives CASRPAGVDTQYF.